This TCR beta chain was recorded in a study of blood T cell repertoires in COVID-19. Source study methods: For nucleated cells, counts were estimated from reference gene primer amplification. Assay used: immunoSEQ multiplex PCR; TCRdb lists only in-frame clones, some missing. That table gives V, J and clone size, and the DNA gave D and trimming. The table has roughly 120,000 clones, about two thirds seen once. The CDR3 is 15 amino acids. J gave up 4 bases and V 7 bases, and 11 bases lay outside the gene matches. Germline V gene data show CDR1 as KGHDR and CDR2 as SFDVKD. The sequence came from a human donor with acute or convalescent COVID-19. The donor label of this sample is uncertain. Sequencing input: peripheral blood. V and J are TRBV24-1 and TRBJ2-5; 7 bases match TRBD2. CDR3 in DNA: TGTGCCACCAGCAACCAGGTTGGGGGGGGAGAGACCCAGTACTTC. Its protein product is CATSNQVGGGETQYF.